Presented here are 3 T cell receptor beta chains from one specimen sequenced in a study of T cell clonotyping in hematopoietic cell transplantation (dated by TCRdb to the early 2020s). Receptors were amplified or captured by the immunoSEQ multiplex PCR assay. What TCRdb holds here is the immuneACCESS table cut down to in-frame rearrangements. Part of the clones is not present; checked against another copy, under half of the missing clones reflect an unresolved V gene, and the others are unexplained. The sample table holds some 40,000 clones, of which 85% to 95% were seen once. The ten most abundant clones make up approximately 0.8% of the sample. Sequenced material: peripheral blood mononuclear cells. The receptors were sampled from a woman aged 45-60 years in good health. Some clones in this sample may be carry-over from other donors' samples.

In this sample, this clone turned up a few times. The chain employs TRBV28 and TRBJ1-6; a weak D match, TRBD1 (5 bases). The germline V and J ends were trimmed by 6 bases and 3 bases, with 24 bases remaining between them. The CDR3 runs 19 residues. Germline V lookup: CDR1 MDHEN, CDR2 SYDVKM. The CDR3 DNA reads TGTGCCAGCAGCAATATCCCCCACAGTCGGGGCTTCTATAATTCACCCCTCCACTTT. It is translated as CASSNIPHSRGFYNSPLHF.

The V gene is TRBV5-1, the J gene TRBJ1-3; D is unresolved. V gave up 1 base and J gave up 2 bases, with 7 bases separating them. Germline CDR1 and CDR2: SGHRS and YFSETQ. The CDR3 sequence is 14 residues long. The CDR3 nucleotides are TGCGCCAGCAGCTTGACTTTCGCTGGAAACACCATATATTTT. As protein: CASSLTFAGNTIYF.

The J gene is TRBJ2-7, the V gene TRBV5-4, with 7 bases fitting TRBD1. The germline V gene has CDR1 SGHNT and CDR2 YYREEE (reference sequence). This CDR3 spans 14 amino acids. After removal of 4 bases from V and 3 bases from J, the junction contained 7 bases not matched to a gene. CDR3 DNA: TGTGCCAGCAGCCTAGAGGGGGCTGTCTACGAGCAGTACTTC. Amino acid sequence: CASSLEGAVYEQYF.